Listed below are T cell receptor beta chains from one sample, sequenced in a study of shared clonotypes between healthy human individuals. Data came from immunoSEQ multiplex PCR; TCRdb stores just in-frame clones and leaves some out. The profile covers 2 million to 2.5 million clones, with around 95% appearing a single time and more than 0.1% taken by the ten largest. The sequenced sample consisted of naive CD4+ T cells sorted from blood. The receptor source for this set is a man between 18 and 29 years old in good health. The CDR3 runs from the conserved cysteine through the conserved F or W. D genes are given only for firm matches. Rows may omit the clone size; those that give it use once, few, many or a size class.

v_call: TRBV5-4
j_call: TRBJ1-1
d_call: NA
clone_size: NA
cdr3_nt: TGTGCCAGCAGCTTGGGGGGGGTTAAGGACACTGAAGCTTTCTTT
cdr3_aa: CASSLGGVKDTEAFF

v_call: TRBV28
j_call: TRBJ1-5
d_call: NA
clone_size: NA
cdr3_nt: TGTGCCAGCACCCCTGGGGGTCAGCCCCAGCATTTT
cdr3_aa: CASTPGGQPQHF

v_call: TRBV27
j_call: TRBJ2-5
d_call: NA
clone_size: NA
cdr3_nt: TGTGCCAGCAGTTTCATCCCACAGGAGGGCCAAGAGACCCAGTACTTC
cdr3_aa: CASSFIPQEGQETQYF

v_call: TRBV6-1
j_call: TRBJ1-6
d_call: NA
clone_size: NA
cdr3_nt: TGTGCCAGCAGTGAAAGGGGCCGGGACCGCTTACCTTCACCCCTCCACTTT
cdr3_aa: CASSERGRDRLPSPLHF

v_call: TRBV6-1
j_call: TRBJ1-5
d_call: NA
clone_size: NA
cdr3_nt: TGTGCCAGCAGTGAAGTCCAGGCCAATCAGCCCCAGCATTTT
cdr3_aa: CASSEVQANQPQHF

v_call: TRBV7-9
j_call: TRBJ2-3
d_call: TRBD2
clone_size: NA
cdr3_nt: TGTGCCAGCAGCTTGGGACTAGCGGGAAGCACAGATACGCAGTATTTT
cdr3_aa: CASSLGLAGSTDTQYF

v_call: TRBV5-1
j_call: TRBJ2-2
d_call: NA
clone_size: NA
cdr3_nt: TGCGCCAGCAGCTTGGTGGGCGCCGGGGAGCTGTTTTTT
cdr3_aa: CASSLVGAGELFF

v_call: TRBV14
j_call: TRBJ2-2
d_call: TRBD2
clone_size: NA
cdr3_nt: TGTGCCAGCAGCCACACCGGGATGATTGGCGGGAGCCACACCGGGGAGCTGTTTTTT
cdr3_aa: CASSHTGMIGGSHTGELFF

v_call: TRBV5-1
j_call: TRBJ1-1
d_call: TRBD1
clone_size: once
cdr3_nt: TGCGCCAGCAGCTTGGACCCACAGGGGATAAACACTGAAGCTTTCTTT
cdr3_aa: CASSLDPQGINTEAFF

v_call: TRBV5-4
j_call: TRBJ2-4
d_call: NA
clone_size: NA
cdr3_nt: TGTGCCAGCAGCTTGGCTGCGGGGACAGACCTAGCCAAAAACATTCAGTACTTC
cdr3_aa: CASSLAAGTDLAKNIQYF

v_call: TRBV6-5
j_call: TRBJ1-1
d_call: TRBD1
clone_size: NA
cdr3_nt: TGTGCCAGCAGTTACATGGGGACAGGGGCCACTGAAGCTTTCTTT
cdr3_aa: CASSYMGTGATEAFF

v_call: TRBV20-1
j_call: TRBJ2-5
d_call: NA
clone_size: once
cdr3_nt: TGCAGTGCTAGAACAGAGACCCAGTACTTC
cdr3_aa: CSARTETQYF

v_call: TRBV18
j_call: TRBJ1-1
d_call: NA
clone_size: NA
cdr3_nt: TGTGCCAGCTCACCAGGCGGGACCGCTCGAGGTGGAACGAACACTGAAGCTTTCTTT
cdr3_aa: CASSPGGTARGGTNTEAFF

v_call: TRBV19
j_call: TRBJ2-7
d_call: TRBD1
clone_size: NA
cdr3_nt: TGTGCCAGTAGTACACGCCGGACAGGGGGCTTGTACGAGCAGTACTTC
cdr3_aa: CASSTRRTGGLYEQYF

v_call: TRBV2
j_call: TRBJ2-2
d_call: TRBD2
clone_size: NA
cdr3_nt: TGTGCCACCTCCCCTCCAGCGGGAGAGCGAAAAACCGGGGAGCTGTTTTTT
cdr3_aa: CATSPPAGERKTGELFF

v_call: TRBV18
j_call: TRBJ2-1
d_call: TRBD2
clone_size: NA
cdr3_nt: TGTGCCAGCTCACCATTAGCGACTAGCGGAGGGTTGGAGCAGTTCTTC
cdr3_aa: CASSPLATSGGLEQFF

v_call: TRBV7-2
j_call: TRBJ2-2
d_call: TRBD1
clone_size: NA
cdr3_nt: TGTGCCAGCAGCTTAGGTAGACAGGGTACGAACACCGGGGAGCTGTTTTTT
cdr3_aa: CASSLGRQGTNTGELFF

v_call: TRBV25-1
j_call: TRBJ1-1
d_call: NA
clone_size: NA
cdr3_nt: TGTGCCAGCAGTGCCCAGAGACTCATACAGAACACTGAAGCTTTCTTT
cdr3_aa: CASSAQRLIQNTEAFF

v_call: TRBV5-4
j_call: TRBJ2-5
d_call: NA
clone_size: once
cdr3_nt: TGTGCCAGCAGCTTAACTGAGACCCAGTACTTC
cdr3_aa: CASSLTETQYF

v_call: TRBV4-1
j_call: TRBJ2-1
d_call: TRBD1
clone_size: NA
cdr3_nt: TGCGCCAGCAGCCAACAGGGGGCAACCTCCTACAATGAGCAGTTCTTC
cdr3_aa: CASSQQGATSYNEQFF

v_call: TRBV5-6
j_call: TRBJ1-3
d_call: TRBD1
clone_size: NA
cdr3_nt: TGTGCCAGCAGCGTCACGACAGGGTCCTCTGGAAACACCATATATTTT
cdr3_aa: CASSVTTGSSGNTIYF

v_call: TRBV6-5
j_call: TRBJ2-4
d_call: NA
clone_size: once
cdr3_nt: TGTGCCAGCAGTTACTCGAGGGTGTTAGCCAAAAACATTCAGTACTTC
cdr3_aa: CASSYSRVLAKNIQYF

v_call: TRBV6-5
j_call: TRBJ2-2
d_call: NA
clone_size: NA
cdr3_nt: TGTGCCAGCAGCTTGGAGAGGGTCACCGGGGAGCTGTTTTTT
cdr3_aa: CASSLERVTGELFF

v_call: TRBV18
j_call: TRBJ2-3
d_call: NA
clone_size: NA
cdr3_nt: TGTGCCAGCTCACCAGCCCCCAACACAGATACGCAGTATTTT
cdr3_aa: CASSPAPNTDTQYF

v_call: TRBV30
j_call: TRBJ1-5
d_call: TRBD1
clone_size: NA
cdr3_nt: TGTGCCTGGAATACAGGGGGGGATCAGCCCCAGCATTTT
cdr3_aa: CAWNTGGDQPQHF

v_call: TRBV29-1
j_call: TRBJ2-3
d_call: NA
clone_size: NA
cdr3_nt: TGCAGCGTTGAATTTCTCACAGATACGCAGTATTTT
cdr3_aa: CSVEFLTDTQYF